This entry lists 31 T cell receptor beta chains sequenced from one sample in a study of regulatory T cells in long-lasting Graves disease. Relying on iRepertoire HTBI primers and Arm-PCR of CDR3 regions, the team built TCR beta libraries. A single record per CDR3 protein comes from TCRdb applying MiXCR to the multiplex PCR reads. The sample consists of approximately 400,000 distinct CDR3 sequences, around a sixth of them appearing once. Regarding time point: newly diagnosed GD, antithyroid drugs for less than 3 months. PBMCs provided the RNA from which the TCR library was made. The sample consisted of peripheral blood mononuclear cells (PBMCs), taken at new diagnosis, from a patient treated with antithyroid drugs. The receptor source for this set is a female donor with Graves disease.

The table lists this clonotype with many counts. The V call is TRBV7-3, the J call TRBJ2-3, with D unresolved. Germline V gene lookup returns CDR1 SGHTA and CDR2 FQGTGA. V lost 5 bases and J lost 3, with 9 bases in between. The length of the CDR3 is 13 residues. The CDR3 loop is CASSDGSTDTQYF. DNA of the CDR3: TGTGCCAGCAGCGACGGCTCGACAGATACGCAGTATTTT. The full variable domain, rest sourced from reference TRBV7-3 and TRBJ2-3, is GAGVSQTPSNKVTEKGKYVELRCDPISGHTALYWYRQSLGQGPEFLIYFQGTGAADDSGLPNDRFFAVRPEGSVSTLKIQRTERGDSAVYLCASSDGSTDTQYFGPGTRLTVL.

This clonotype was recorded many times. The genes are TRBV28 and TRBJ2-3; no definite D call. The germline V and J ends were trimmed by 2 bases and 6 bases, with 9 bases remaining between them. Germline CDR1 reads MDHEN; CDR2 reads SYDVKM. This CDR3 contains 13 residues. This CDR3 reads CASSLDLADTQYF. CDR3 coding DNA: TGTGCCAGCAGTTTAGACTTAGCTGATACGCAGTATTTT.

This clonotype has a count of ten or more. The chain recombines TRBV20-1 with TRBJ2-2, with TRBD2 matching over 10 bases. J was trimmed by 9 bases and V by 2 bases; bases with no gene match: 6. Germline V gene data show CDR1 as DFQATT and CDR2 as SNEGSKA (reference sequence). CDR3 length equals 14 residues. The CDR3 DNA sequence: TGCAGTGCTAGATATCCGGGACTAGCGCGGGAGCTGTTTTTT. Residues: CSARYPGLARELFF.

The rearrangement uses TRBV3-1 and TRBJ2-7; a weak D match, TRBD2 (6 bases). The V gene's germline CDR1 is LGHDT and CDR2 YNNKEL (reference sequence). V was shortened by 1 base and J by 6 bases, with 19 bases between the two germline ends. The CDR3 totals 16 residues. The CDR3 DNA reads TGTGCCAGCAGCCAAGTTTCCAGCGGGCCTCAGTTCGAGCAGTACTTC. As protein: CASSQVSSGPQFEQYF.

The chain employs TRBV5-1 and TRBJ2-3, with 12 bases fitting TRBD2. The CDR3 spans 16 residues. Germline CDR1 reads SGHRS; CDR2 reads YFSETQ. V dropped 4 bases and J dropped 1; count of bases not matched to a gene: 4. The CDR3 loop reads CASSLRTSGGTDTQYF. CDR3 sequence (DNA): TGCGCCAGCAGCCTCCGGACTAGCGGGGGCACAGATACGCAGTATTTT.

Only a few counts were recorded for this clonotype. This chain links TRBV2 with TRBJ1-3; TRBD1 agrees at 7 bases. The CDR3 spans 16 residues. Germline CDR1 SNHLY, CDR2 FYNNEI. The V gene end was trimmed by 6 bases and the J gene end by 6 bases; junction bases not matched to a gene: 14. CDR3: CASREIQGISLNTIYF. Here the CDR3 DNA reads TGTGCCAGCAGAGAGATACAGGGGATTTCGTTAAACACCATATATTTT.

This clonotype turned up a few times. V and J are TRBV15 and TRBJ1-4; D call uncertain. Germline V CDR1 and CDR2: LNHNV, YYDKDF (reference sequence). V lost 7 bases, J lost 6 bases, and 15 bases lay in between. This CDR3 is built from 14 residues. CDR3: CATKRRDGDEKLFF. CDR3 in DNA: TGTGCCACCAAAAGAAGGGATGGTGATGAAAAACTGTTTTTT.

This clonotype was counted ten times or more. The CDR3 sequence is CASSLSAGAETQYF. The DNA of the CDR3 is TGTGCCAGCAGCTTATCAGCGGGTGCAGAGACCCAGTACTTC. This chain uses TRBV7-3 with TRBJ2-5; D may be TRBD2 (6 bases). The ends were cut back, 2 bases at V and 4 bases at J, with 11 bases in the middle. Germline CDR1 is SGHTA and CDR2 is FQGTGA. The CDR3 is 14 residues long.

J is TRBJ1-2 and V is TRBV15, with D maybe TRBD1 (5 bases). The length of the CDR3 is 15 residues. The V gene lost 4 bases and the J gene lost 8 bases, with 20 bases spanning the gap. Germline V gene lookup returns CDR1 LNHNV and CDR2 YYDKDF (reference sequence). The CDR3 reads CATSMNTGGEAGYTF. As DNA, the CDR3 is TGTGCCACCAGCATGAATACGGGGGGAGAAGCCGGCTACACCTTC.

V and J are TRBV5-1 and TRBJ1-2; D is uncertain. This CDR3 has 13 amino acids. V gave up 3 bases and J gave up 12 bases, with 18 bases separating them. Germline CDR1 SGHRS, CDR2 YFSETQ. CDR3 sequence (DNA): TGCGCCAGCAGCTACCGAAACCAAAAGACGAACACCTTC. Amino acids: CASSYRNQKTNTF.

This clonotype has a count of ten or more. CDR3 region: CASSLSAGVPETQYF. In DNA, the CDR3 is TGCGCCAGCAGCCTTTCAGCGGGGGTACCGGAGACCCAGTACTTC. The chain recombines TRBV4-1 with TRBJ2-5, with 8 bases lining up with TRBD2. Germline V gene lookup returns CDR1 MGHRA and CDR2 YSYEKL. The V gene end was trimmed by 4 bases and the J gene end by 5 bases; junction bases not matched to a gene: 9. This CDR3 is 15 amino acids long.

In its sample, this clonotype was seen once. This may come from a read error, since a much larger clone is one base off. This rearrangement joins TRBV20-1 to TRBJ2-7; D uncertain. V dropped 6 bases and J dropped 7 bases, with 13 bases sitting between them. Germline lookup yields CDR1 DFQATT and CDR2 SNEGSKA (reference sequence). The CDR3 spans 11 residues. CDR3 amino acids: CSAPRGAEQYF. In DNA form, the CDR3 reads TGCAGTGCCCCCCGCGGCGCTGAGCAGTACTTC.

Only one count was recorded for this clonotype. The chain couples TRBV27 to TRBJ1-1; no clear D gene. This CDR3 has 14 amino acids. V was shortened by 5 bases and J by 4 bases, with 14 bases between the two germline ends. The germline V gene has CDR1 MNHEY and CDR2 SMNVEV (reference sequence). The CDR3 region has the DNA TGTGCCAGCAGTCAGCCCGGACCGCGCACTGAAGCTTTCTTT. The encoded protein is CASSQPGPRTEAFF.

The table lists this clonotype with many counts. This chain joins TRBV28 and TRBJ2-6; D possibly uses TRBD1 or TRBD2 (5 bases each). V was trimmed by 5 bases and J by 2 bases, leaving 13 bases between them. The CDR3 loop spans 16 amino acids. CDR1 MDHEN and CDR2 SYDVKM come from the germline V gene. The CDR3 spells CASSRDAYPGANVLTF. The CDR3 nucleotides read TGTGCCAGCAGTCGGGACGCCTACCCTGGGGCCAACGTCCTGACTTTC.

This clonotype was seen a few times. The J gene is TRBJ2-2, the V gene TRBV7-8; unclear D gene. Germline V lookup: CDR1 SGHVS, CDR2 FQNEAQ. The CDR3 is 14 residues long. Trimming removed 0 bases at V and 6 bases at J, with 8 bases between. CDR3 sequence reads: CASSLAWGSGELFF. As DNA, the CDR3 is TGTGCCAGCAGCTTAGCTTGGGGATCCGGGGAGCTGTTTTTT.

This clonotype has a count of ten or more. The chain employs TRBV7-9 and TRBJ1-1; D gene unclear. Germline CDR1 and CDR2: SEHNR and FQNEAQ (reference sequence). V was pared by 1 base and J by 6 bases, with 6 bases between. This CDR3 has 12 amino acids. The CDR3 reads CASSLEVPEAFF. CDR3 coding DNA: TGTGCCAGCAGCTTAGAGGTCCCTGAAGCTTTCTTT.

The CDR3 DNA follows: TGCAGTGCTAGAATTATCGGGTCTCGCGGGTACAATCAGCCCCAGCATTTT. This encodes CSARIIGSRGYNQPQHF. The V and J genes are TRBV20-1 and TRBJ1-5; D is ambiguous. Trimming stripped 2 bases from V and 3 bases from J, with 20 bases between. The CDR3 runs to 17 residues. Germline CDR1 and CDR2: DFQATT and SNEGSKA (reference sequence).

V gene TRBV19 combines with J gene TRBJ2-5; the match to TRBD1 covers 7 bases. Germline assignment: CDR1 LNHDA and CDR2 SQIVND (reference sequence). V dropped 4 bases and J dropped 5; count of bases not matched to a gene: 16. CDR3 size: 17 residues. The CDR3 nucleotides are TGTGCCAGTAGTACCCGGACAGGTCGGGGATCTATGGAGACCCAGTACTTC. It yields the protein CASSTRTGRGSMETQYF. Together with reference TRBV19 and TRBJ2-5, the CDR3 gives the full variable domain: DGGITQSPKYLFRKEGQNVTLSCEQNLNHDAMYWYRQDPGQGLRLIYYSQIVNDFQKGDIAEGYSVSREKKESFPLTVTSAQKNPTAFYLCASSTRTGRGSMETQYFGPGTRLLVL.

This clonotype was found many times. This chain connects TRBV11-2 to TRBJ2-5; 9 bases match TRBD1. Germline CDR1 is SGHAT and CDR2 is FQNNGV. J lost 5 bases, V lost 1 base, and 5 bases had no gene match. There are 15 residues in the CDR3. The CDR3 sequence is CASSLGTGVRETQYF. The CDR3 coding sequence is TGTGCCAGCAGCTTAGGGACAGGGGTCCGGGAGACCCAGTACTTC.

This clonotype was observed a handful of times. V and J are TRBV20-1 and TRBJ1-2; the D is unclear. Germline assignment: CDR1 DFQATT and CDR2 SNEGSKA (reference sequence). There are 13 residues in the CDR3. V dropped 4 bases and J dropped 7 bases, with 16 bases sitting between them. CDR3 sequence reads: CSATDGWTGGYTF. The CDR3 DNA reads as TGCAGTGCTACCGATGGGTGGACGGGTGGCTACACCTTC.

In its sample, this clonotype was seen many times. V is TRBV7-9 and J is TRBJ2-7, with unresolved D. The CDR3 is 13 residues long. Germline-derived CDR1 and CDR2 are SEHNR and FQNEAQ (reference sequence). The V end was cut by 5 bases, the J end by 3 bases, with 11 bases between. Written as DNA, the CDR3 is TGTGCCAGCAGCCCGGGTGGCAACTACGAGCAGTACTTC. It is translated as CASSPGGNYEQYF.

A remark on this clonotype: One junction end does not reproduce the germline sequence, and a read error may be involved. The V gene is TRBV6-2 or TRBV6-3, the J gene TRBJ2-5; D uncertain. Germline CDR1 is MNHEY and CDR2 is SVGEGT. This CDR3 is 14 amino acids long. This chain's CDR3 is CASSESSGMETQYF. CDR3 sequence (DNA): TGCGCCAGCAGTGAGTCGTCGGGTATGGAGACCCAGTACTTC.

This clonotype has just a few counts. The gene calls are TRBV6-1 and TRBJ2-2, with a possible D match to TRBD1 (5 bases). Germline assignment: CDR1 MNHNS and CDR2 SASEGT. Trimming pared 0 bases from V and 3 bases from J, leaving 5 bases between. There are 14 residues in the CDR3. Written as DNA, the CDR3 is TGTGCCAGCAGTGAAGCGACAGACACCGGGGAGCTGTTTTTT. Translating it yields CASSEATDTGELFF.

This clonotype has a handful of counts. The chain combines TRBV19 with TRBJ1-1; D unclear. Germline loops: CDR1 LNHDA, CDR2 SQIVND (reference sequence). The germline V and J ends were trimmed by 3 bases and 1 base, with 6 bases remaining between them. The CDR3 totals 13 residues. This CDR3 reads CASSIGENTEAFF. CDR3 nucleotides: TGTGCCAGTAGTATTGGGGAGAACACTGAAGCTTTCTTT.

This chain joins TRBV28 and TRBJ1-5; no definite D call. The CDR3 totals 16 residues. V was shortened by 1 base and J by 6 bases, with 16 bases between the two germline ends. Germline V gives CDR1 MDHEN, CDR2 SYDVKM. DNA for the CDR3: TGTGCCAGCAGTTTATTGTCTTCCCCCCAAAGTCAGCCCCAGCATTTT. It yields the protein CASSLLSSPQSQPQHF.

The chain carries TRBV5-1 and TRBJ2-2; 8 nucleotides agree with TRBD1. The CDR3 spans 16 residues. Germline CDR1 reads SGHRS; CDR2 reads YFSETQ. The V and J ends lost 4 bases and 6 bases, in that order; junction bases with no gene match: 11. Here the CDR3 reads CASSLRQGRLAGELFF. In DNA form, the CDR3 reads TGCGCCAGCAGCCTAAGACAGGGGAGGCTTGCCGGGGAGCTGTTTTTT.

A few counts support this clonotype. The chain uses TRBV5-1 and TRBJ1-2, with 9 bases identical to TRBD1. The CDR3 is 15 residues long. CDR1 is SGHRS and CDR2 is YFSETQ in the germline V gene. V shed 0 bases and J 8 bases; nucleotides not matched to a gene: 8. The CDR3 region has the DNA TGCGCCAGCAGCTTGGGCACCGGGACAGGGACAGGCTACACCTTC. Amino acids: CASSLGTGTGTGYTF.

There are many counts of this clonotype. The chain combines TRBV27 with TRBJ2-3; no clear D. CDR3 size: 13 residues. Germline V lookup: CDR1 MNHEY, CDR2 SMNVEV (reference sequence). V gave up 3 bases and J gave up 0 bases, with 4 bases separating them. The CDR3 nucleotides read TGTGCCAGCAGTTTCGCTAGCACAGATACGCAGTATTTT. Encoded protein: CASSFASTDTQYF.

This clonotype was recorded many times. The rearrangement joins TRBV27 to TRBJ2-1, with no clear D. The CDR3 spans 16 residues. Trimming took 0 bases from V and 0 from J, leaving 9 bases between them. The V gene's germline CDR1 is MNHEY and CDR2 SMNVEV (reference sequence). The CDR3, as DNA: TGTGCCAGCAGTTTATCTCTGGGCAGCTCCTACAATGAGCAGTTCTTC. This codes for CASSLSLGSSYNEQFF.

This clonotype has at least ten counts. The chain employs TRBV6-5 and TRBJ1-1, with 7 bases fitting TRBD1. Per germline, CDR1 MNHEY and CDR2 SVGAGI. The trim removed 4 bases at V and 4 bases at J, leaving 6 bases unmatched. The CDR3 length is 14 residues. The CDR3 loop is CASSFRGEGTEAFF. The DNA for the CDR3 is TGTGCCAGCAGTTTCAGGGGGGAGGGCACTGAAGCTTTCTTT.

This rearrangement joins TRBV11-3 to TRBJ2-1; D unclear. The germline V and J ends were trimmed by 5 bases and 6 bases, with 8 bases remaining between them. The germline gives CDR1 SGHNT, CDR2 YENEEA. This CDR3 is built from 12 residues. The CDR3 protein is CASSPTTNEQFF. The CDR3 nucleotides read TGTGCCAGCAGCCCGACGACCAATGAGCAGTTCTTC.